This TCR beta chain was obtained from a study of OX40 agonist ivuxolimab in advanced cancers. Study-level information: Patients undergoing dose escalation presented with hepatocellular carcinoma, melanoma, renal cell or head and neck cancer.

Points on this clone: What it binds is not known.

Study-level points and caveats: Some nonresponders additionally presented with little normalized T-cell clonal expansion. On average, CD8+ T cells had more expanded clones than CD4+. CD4+ and CD8+ blood T cells expanded clonally by week 6 at 0.1 to 3.0 mg/kg.

Sequencing used immunoSEQ multiplex PCR; TCRdb keeps in-frame clones, though not all of them. The sample holds about 58,000 clones, 80% to 90% seen once. The specimen was CD4+ or CD8+ T cells sorted from blood, collected in a trial of the OX40 agonist ivuxolimab. The origin of this receptor is an adult with an advanced solid tumor such as melanoma, head and neck, liver or kidney cancer.

This CDR3 is CASTGGGHYNEQFF. The CDR3 nucleotides are TGTGCCAGCACTGGAGGGGGGCATTACAATGAGCAGTTCTTC. The chain is built from TRBV2 and TRBJ2-1, with D perhaps given as TRBD1 or TRBD2 (6 bases each). From germline, CDR1 is SNHLY and CDR2 FYNNEI. V lost 7 bases and J lost 4, with 14 bases in between. CDR3 size: 14 residues.